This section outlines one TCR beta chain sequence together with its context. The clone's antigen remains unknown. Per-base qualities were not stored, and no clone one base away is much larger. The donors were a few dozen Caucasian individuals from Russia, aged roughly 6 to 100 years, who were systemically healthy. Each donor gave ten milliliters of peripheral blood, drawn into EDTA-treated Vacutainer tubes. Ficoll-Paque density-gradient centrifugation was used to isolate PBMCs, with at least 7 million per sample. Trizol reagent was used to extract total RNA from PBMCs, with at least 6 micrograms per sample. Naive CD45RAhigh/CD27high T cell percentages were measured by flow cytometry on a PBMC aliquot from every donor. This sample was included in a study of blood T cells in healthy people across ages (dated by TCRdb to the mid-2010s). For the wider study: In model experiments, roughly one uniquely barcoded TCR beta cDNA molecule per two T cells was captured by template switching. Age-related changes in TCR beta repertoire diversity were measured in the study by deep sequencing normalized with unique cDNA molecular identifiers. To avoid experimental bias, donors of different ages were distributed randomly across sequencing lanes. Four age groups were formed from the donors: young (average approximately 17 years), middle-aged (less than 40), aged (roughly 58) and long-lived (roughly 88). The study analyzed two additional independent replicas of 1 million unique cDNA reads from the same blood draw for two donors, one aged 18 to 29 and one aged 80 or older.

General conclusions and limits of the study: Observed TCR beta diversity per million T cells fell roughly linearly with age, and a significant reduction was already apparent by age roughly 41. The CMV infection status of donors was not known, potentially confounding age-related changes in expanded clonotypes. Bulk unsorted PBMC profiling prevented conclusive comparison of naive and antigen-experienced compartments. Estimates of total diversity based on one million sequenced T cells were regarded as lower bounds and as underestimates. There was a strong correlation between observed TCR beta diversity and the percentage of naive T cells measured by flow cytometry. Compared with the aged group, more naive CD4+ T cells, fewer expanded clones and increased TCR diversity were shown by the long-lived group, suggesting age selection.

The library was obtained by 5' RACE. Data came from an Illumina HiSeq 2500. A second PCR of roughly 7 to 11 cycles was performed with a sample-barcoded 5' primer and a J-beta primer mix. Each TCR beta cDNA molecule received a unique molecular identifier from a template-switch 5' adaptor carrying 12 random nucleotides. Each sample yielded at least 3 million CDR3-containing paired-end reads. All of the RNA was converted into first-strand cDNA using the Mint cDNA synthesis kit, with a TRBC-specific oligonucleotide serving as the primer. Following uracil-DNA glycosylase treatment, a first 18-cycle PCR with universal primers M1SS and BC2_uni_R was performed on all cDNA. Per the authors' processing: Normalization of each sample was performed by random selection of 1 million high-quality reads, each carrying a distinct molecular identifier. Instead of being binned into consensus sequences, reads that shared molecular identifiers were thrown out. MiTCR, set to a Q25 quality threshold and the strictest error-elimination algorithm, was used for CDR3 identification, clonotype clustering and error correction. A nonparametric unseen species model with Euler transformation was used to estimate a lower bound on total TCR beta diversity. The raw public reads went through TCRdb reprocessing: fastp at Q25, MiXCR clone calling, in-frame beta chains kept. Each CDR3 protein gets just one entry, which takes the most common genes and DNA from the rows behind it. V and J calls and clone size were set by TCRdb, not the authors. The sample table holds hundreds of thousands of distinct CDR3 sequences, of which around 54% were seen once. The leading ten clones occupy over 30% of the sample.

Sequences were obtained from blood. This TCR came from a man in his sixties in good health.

The CDR3 loop reads CASSIGLAGGPETQYF. The DNA sequence is TGTGCCAGCAGCATCGGACTAGCGGGGGGGCCCGAGACCCAGTACTTC. The sequence joins TRBV7-2 to TRBJ2-5; TRBD2 aligns with 15 central bases. Measured from the cysteine to the phenylalanine, the CDR3 is 16 residues long. Only the CDR3 region is kept as DNA, spanning 48 bases read in frame from base 1. Here V drops 5 bases and J drops 5 bases, and the junction holds 6 bases not matched to any gene. For CDR1 and CDR2, the germline V gene lists SGHTA and FQGNSA. Where the CDR3 stops, the reference TRBV7-2 and TRBJ2-5 genes take over; the full variable domain is GAGVSQSPSNKVTEKGKDVELRCDPISGHTALYWYRQSLGQGLEFLIYFQGNSAPDKSGLPSDRFSAERTGGSVSTLTIQRTQQEDSAVYLCASSIGLAGGPETQYFGPGTRLLVL.